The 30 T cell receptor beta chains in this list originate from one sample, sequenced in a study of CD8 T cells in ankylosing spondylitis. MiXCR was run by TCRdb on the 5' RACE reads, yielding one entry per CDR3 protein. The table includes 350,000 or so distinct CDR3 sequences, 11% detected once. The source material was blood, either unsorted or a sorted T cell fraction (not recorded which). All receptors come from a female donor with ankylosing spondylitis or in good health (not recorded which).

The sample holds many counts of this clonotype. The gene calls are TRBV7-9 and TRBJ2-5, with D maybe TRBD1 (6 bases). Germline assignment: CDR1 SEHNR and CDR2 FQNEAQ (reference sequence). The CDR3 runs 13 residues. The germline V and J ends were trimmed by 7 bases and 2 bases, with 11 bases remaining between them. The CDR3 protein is CASTGTSQETQYF. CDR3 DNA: TGTGCCAGCACCGGGACATCTCAAGAGACCCAGTACTTC. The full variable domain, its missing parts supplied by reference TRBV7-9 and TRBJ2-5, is DTGVSQNPRHKITKRGQNVTFRCDPISEHNRLYWYRQTLGQGPEFLTYFQNEAQLEKSRLLSDRFSAERPKGSFSTLEIQRTEQGDSAMYLCASTGTSQETQYFGPGTRLLVL.

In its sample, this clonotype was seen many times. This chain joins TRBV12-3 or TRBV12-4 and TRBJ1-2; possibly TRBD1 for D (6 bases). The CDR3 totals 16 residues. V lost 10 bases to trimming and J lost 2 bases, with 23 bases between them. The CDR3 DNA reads TGTGCCATAAATCGCAACAGGGTGCTAGACAACTATGGCTACACCTTC. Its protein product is CAINRNRVLDNYGYTF.

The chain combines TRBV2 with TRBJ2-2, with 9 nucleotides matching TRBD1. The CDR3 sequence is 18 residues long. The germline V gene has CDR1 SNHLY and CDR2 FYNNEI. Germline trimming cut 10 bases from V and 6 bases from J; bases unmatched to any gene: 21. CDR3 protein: CAICDSDRGYNPSGELFF. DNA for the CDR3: TGTGCCATCTGCGATTCAGACAGGGGGTACAATCCTTCCGGGGAGCTGTTTTTT.

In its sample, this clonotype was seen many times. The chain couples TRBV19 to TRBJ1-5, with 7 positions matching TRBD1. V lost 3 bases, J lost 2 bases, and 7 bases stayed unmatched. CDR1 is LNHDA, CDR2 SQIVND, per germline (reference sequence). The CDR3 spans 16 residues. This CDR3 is CASSMGTVRGNQPQHF. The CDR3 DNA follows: TGTGCCAGTAGTATGGGGACAGTCCGGGGCAATCAGCCCCAGCATTTT.

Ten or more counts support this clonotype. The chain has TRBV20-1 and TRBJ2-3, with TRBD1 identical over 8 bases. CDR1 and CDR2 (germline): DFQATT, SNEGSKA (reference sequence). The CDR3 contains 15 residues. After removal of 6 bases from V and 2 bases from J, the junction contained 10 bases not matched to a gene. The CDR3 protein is CSALAWDRITDTQYF. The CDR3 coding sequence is TGCAGTGCCCTAGCCTGGGACAGGATCACAGATACGCAGTATTTT.

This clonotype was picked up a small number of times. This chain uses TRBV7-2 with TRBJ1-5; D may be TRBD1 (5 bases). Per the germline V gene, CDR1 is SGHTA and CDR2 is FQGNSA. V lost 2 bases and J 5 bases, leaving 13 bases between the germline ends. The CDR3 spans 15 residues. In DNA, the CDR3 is TGTGCCAGCAGCTTAATGGGACCGACCGATCAGCCCCAGCATTTT. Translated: CASSLMGPTDQPQHF.

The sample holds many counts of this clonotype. CDR3 loop: CSALNRAEAFF. In DNA, the CDR3 is TGCAGTGCGCTAAACAGGGCCGAAGCTTTCTTT. The chain joins TRBV20-1 to TRBJ1-1, with D perhaps matching TRBD1 (6 bases). CDR1 and CDR2 from the germline V gene are DFQATT and SNEGSKA (reference sequence). CDR3 length: 11 residues. The V end was cut by 6 bases, the J end by 8 bases, with 13 bases between.

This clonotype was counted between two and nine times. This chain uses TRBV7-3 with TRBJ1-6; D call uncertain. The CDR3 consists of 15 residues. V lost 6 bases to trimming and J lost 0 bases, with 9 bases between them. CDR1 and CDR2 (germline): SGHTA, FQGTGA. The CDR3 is CASSEQSSYNSPLHF. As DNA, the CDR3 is TGTGCCAGCAGTGAACAGAGCTCCTATAATTCACCCCTCCACTTT.

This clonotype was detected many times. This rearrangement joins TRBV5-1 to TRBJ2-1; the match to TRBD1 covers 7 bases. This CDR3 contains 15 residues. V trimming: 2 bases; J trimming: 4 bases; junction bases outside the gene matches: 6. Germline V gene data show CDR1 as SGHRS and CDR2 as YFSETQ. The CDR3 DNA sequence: TGCGCCAGCAGCTTAGACAGGGACACTTACAATGAGCAGTTCTTC. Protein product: CASSLDRDTYNEQFF. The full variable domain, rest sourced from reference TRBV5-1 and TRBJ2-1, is KAGVTQTPRYLIKTRGQQVTLSCSPISGHRSVSWYQQTPGQGLQFLFEYFSETQRNKGNFPGRFSGRQFSNSRSEMNVSTLELGDSALYLCASSLDRDTYNEQFFGPGTRLTVL.

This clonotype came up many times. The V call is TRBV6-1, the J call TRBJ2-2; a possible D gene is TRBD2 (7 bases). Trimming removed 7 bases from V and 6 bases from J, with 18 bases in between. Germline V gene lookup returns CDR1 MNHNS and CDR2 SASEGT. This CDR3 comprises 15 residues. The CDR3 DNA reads TGTGCCAGCAAGAGGGGGGGCACGTTCCCCGGGGAGCTGTTTTTT. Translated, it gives CASKRGGTFPGELFF.

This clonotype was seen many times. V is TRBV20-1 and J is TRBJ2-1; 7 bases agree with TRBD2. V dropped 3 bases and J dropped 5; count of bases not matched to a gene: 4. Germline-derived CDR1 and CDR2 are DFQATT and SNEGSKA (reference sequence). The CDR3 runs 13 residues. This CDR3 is CSARRESDNEQFF. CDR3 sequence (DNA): TGCAGTGCTAGGCGGGAGAGCGACAATGAGCAGTTCTTC.

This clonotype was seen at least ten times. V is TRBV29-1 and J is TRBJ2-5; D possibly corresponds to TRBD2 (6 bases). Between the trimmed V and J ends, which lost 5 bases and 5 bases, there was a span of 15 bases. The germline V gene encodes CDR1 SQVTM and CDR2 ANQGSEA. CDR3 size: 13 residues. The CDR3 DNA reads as TGCAGCGTTAGAATGGCGGGGCCCGAGACCCAGTACTTC. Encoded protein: CSVRMAGPETQYF. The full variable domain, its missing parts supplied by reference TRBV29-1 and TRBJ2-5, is SAVISQKPSRDICQRGTSLTIQCQVDSQVTMMFWYRQQPGQSLTLIATANQGSEATYESGFVIDKFPISRPNLTFSTLTVSNMSPEDSSIYLCSVRMAGPETQYFGPGTRLLVL.

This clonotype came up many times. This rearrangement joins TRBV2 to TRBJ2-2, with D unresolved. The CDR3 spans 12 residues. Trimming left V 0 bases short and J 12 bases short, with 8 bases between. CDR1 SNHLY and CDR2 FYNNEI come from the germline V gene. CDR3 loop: CASSEATQKLFF. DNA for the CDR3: TGTGCCAGCAGTGAAGCGACGCAGAAGCTGTTTTTT.

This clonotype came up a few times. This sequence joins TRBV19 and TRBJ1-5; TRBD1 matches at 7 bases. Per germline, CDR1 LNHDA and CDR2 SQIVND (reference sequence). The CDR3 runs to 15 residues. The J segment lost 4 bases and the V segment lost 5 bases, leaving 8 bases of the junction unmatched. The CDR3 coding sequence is TGTGCCAGTAGTGCGGAGGGGGCGGCGAATCAGCCCCAGCATTTT. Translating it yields CASSAEGAANQPQHF.

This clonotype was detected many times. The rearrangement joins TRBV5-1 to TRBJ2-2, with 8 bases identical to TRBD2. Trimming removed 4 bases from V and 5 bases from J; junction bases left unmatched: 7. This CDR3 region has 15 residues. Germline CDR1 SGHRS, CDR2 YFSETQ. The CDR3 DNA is TGCGCCAGCAGCACCCGGGGGGGCCATACCGGGGAGCTGTTTTTT. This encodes CASSTRGGHTGELFF.

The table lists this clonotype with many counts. The CDR3 sequence: CSAPGTSGSGTQYF. The CDR3 DNA reads TGCAGTGCTCCCGGGACTAGCGGGAGTGGTACGCAGTATTTT. This chain links TRBV20-1 with TRBJ2-3, with TRBD2 matching over 14 bases. The CDR3 has 14 residues. J gave up 8 bases and V 5 bases, and 6 bases lay outside the gene matches. In germline, CDR1 is DFQATT, CDR2 SNEGSKA (reference sequence).

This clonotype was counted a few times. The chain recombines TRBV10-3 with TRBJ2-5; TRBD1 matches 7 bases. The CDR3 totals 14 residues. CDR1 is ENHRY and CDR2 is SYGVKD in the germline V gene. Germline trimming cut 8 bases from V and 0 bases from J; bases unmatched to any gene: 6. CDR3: CAIGGQTYQETQYF. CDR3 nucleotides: TGTGCCATCGGGGGACAGACGTACCAAGAGACCCAGTACTTC.

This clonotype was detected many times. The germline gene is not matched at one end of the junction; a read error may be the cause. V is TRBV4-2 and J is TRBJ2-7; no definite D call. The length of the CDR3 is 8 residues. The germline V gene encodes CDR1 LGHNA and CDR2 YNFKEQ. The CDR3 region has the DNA TGTGCCAGCAGGCTCAGGTTATTT. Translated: CASRLRLF.

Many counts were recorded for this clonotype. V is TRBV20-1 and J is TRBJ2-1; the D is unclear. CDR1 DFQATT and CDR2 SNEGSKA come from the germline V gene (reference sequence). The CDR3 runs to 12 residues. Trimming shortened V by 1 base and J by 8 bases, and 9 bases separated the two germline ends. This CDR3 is CSARAYADEQFF. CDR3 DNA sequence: TGCAGTGCTAGAGCCTATGCGGATGAGCAGTTCTTC.

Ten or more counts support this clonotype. The CDR3 protein is CASSLASGSETQYF. As DNA, the CDR3 is TGTGCCAGCAGCTTAGCTAGCGGGAGTGAGACCCAGTACTTC. This chain joins TRBV7-8 and TRBJ2-5, with 9 bases that match TRBD2. This CDR3 has 14 amino acids. J lost 5 bases, V lost 0 bases, and 1 base had no gene match. CDR1 SGHVS and CDR2 FQNEAQ come from the germline V gene.

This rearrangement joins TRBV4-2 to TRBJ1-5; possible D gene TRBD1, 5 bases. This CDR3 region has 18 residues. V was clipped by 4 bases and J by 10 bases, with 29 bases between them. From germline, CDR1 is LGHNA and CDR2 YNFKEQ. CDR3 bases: TGTGCCAGCAGCCCTAGAGGAGGTCGGACACCTGACCCCCATCCCCAGCATTTT. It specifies CASSPRGGRTPDPHPQHF.

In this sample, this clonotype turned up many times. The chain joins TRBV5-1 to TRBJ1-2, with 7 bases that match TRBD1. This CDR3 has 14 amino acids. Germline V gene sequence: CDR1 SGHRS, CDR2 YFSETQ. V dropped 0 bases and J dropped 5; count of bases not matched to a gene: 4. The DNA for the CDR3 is TGCGCCAGCAGCTTGGGGAGGGGGCCATATGGCTACACCTTC. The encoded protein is CASSLGRGPYGYTF. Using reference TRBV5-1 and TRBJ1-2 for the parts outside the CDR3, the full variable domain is KAGVTQTPRYLIKTRGQQVTLSCSPISGHRSVSWYQQTPGQGLQFLFEYFSETQRNKGNFPGRFSGRQFSNSRSEMNVSTLELGDSALYLCASSLGRGPYGYTFGSGTRLTVV.

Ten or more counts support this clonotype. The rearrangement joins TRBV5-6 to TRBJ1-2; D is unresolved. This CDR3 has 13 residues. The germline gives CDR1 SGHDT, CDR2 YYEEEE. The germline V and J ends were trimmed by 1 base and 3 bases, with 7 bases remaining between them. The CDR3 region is CASSLNQDYGYTF. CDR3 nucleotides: TGTGCCAGCAGCTTGAACCAGGACTATGGCTACACCTTC.

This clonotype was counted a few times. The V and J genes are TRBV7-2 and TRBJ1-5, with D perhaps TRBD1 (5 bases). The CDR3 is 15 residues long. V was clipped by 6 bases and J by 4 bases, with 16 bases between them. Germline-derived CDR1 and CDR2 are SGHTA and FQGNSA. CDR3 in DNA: TGTGCCAGCAGTACGGGTGGGGGGAGAAATCAGCCCCAGCATTTT. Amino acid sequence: CASSTGGGRNQPQHF.

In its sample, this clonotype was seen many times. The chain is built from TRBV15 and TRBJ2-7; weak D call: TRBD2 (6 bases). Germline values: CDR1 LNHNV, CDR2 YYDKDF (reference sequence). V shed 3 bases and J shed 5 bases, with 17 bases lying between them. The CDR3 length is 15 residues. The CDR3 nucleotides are TGTGCCACCAGCAGCTACCCCTCGGAGGGAAACGAGCAGTACTTC. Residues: CATSSYPSEGNEQYF.

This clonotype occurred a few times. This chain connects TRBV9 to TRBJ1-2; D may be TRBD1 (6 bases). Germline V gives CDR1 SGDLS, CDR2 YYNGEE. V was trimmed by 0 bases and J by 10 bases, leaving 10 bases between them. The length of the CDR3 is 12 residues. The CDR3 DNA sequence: TGTGCCAGCAGCGTAGTAGGGGGGACCTACACCTTC. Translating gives CASSVVGGTYTF.

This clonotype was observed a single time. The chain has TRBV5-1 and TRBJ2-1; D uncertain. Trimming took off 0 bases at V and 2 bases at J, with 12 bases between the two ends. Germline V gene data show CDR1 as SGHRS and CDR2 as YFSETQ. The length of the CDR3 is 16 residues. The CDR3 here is CASSLVSEAAYNEQFF. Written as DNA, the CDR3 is TGCGCCAGCAGCTTGGTGAGCGAGGCGGCCTACAATGAGCAGTTCTTC.

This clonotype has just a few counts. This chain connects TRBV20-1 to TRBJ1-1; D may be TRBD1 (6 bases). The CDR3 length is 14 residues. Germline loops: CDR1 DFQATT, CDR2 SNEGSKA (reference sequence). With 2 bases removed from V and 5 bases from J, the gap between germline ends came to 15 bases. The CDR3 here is CSARQGTGWTEAFF. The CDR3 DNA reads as TGCAGTGCTAGACAGGGGACGGGATGGACTGAAGCTTTCTTT.

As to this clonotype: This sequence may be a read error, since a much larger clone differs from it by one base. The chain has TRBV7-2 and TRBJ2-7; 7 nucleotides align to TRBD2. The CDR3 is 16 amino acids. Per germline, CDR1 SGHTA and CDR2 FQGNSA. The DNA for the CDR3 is TGTGCCAGCAGCTTAGGAGCGGGACTCAGCTCCTACGAGCTGTACTTC. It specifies CASSLGAGLSSYELYF.

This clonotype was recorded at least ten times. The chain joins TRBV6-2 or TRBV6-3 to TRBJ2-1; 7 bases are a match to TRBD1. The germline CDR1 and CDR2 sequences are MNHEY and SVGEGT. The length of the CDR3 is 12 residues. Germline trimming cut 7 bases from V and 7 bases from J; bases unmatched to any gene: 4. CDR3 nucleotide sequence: TGTGCCAGCACCCTGGACAGGAATGAGCAGTTCTTC. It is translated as CASTLDRNEQFF.